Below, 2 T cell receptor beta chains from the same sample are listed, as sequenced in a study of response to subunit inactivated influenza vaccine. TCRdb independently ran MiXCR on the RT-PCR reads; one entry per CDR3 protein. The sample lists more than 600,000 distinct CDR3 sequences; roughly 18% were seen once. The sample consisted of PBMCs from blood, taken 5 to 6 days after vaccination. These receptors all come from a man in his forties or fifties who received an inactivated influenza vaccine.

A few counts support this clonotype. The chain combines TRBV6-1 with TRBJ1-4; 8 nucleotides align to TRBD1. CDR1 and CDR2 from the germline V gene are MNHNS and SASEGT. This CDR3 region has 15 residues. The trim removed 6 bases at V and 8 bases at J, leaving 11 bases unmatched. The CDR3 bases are TGTGCCAGCAGGCCGTCAGGGGGCGCCGGGGAAAAACTGTTTTTT. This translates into CASRPSGGAGEKLFF.

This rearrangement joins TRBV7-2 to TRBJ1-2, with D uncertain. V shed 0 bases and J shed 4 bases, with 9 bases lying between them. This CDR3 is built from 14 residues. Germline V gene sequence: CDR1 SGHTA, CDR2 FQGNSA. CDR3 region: CASSLAPGAYGYTF. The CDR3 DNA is TGTGCCAGCAGCTTAGCCCCGGGCGCCTATGGCTACACCTTC.